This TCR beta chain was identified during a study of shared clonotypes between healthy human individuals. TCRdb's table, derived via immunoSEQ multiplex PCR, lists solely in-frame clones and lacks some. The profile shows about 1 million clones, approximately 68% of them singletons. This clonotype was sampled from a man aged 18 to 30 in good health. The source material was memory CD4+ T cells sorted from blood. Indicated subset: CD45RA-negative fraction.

The CDR3 region has the DNA TGCGCCAGCAGTGAGCGGGTGGGGAACACTGAAGCTTTCTTT. It translates to CASSERVGNTEAFF. V and J are TRBV10-2 and TRBJ1-1; D gene ambiguous. CDR3 length equals 14 residues. Trimming pared 2 bases from V and 1 base from J, leaving 8 bases between. From germline, CDR1 is WSHSY and CDR2 SAAADI.